The 13 T cell receptor beta chains in this list originate from one sample, sequenced in a study of long-term antiretroviral therapy in people with HIV. Version v3.0 of the immunoSEQ assay was performed at survey level. Some clones are missing from TCRdb's copy, which holds only in-frame ones; the method was immunoSEQ multiplex PCR. The sample lists over 30,000 clones, 70% to 80% occurring once. Sample: unsorted PBMCs, taken 1.9 years after starting antiretroviral therapy. These receptors were collected from a man aged 18 to 30 with HIV.

In nucleotides, the CDR3 is TGTGCCATCAGTGCGGGACAGGGAACTAATGAAAAACTGTTTTTT. It specifies CAISAGQGTNEKLFF. The chain employs TRBV10-3 and TRBJ1-4, with 9 positions matching TRBD1. The germline CDR1 and CDR2 sequences are ENHRY and SYGVKD. The junction had 1 base not matched to a gene; V was cut back by 4 bases and J by 1 base. The CDR3 runs 15 residues.

V gene TRBV7-8 combines with J gene TRBJ2-1, with TRBD2 identical over 7 bases. The CDR3 runs 17 residues. The V segment lost 1 base and the J segment 6 bases; nucleotides outside the gene matches: 12. CDR1 is SGHVS and CDR2 is FQNEAQ in the germline V gene. CDR3 coding DNA: TGTGCCAGCAGCTTAGTTTCGGGCGGGGGTGTGCTCAATGAGCAGTTCTTC. Its translation is CASSLVSGGGVLNEQFF.

The V and J genes are TRBV5-1 and TRBJ2-7, with 10 bases fitting TRBD1. From germline, CDR1 is SGHRS and CDR2 YFSETQ. There are 15 residues in the CDR3. Losses at the gene ends were 4 bases for V and 4 bases for J; bases not matched to a gene: 8. CDR3 coding DNA: TGCGCCAGCAGCCATCCGGGACAGGGGATATACGAGCAGTACTTC. Its protein product is CASSHPGQGIYEQYF.

The chain employs TRBV7-8 and TRBJ1-6; 8 positions agree with TRBD1. There are 15 residues in the CDR3. Germline trimming cut 5 bases from V and 13 bases from J; bases unmatched to any gene: 13. Germline loops: CDR1 SGHVS, CDR2 FQNEAQ. As DNA, the CDR3 is TGTGCCAGCAGCGTAAACCGGGACAGGTACTCGCCCCTCCACTTT. Translated, it gives CASSVNRDRYSPLHF. Supplemented by reference TRBV7-8 and TRBJ1-6, the full variable domain reads GAGVSQSPRYKVAKRGQDVALRCDPISGHVSLFWYQQALGQGPEFLTYFQNEAQLDKSGLPSDRFFAERPEGSVSTLKIQRTQQEDSAVYLCASSVNRDRYSPLHFGNGTRLTVT.

The gene calls are TRBV4-1 and TRBJ2-5; D is perhaps TRBD1 or TRBD2 (6 bases each). The length of the CDR3 is 19 residues. The V and J ends lost 0 bases and 1 base respectively, with 21 bases between them. Germline-derived CDR1 and CDR2 are MGHRA and YSYEKL. CDR3 in DNA: TGCGCCAGCAGCCAAGATCCCCCCCCAGACGGGGGCCCCCAAGAGACCCAGTACTTC. The encoded protein is CASSQDPPPDGGPQETQYF.

The chain has TRBV7-9 and TRBJ1-3, with D hard to call. The CDR3 spans 12 residues. From germline, CDR1 is SEHNR and CDR2 FQNEAQ (reference sequence). V lost 5 bases to trimming and J lost 8 bases, with 10 bases between them. CDR3 nucleotide sequence: TGTGCCAGCAGCCTAACCGAGGACACCATATATTTT. Translated, it gives CASSLTEDTIYF.

The rearrangement links TRBV28 to TRBJ1-6; tentatively, D is TRBD1 (5 bases). The germline V and J ends were trimmed by 6 bases and 2 bases, with 17 bases remaining between them. Per germline, CDR1 MDHEN and CDR2 SYDVKM. There are 17 residues in the CDR3. CDR3 nucleotides: TGTGCCAGCAGCGAGATTTTGGGGGGGACCTATAATTCACCCCTCCACTTT. It translates to CASSEILGGTYNSPLHF.

This clone was found a few times. The V gene is TRBV2, the J gene TRBJ1-1; D remains ambiguous. This CDR3 is built from 13 residues. The V gene lost 5 bases and the J gene lost 0 bases, with 7 bases spanning the gap. Looked up from germline, CDR1 is SNHLY and CDR2 is FYNNEI. The CDR3 loop is CASSSGLNTEAFF. The CDR3 nucleotides are TGTGCCAGCAGTTCCGGACTGAACACTGAAGCTTTCTTT.

V usage is TRBV10-3 and J usage is TRBJ2-6, with TRBD2 matching over 7 bases. Germline loops: CDR1 ENHRY, CDR2 SYGVKD. The CDR3 covers 16 residues. V lost 0 bases and J lost 4; bases outside the gene matches: 3. This CDR3 reads CAISESRGFGANVLTF. The CDR3, as DNA: TGTGCCATCAGTGAGTCGCGGGGGTTCGGGGCCAACGTCCTGACTTTC.

The chain couples TRBV27 to TRBJ2-5; D possibly uses TRBD1 or TRBD2 (5 bases each). CDR1 is MNHEY, CDR2 SMNVEV, per germline (reference sequence). V was trimmed by 2 bases and J by 4 bases, leaving 8 bases between them. The CDR3 runs 13 residues. CDR3 nucleotides: TGTGCCAGCAGTTTAGCAGGGACAGAGACCCAGTACTTC. It is translated as CASSLAGTETQYF.

This clone showed up just once. The chain couples TRBV10-3 to TRBJ1-2, with TRBD1 matching over 8 bases. In germline, CDR1 is ENHRY, CDR2 SYGVKD. The J segment lost 3 bases and the V segment lost 11 bases, leaving 5 bases of the junction unmatched. The CDR3 spans 12 residues. The CDR3 coding sequence is TGTGCCGCCACAGGGGGGGACTATGGCTACACCTTC. This encodes CAATGGDYGYTF.

The chain is built from TRBV6-6 and TRBJ1-5; the D is unclear. Germline loops: CDR1 MNHNY, CDR2 SVGAGI (reference sequence). Trimming pared 10 bases from V and 1 base from J, leaving 17 bases between. The CDR3 contains 15 residues. The CDR3 spells CATFERAGSNQPQHF. The CDR3, as DNA: TGTGCCACCTTTGAAAGGGCGGGGAGCAATCAGCCCCAGCATTTT.

The chain carries TRBV19 and TRBJ2-2, with 7 bases identical to TRBD1. Looked up from germline, CDR1 is LNHDA and CDR2 is SQIVND (reference sequence). The CDR3 sequence is 14 residues long. V lost 6 bases to trimming and J lost 7 bases; unmatched junction nucleotides: 8. The CDR3 region has the DNA TGTGCCAGTAGGCCTTCAGGGGGTGACGGGGAGCTGTTTTTT. Its protein is CASRPSGGDGELFF.